These 29 T cell receptor beta chains originate from one sample sequenced in a study of blood T cells in healthy people across ages. A second PCR, run for roughly 7 to 11 cycles, used a sample-barcoded 5' primer plus a J-beta primer mix. TCRdb used MiXCR to reprocess the 5' RACE reads, holding one entry per CDR3 protein. The data contain 1.5 million to 2 million distinct CDR3 sequences, around 48% of them seen just once; the ten biggest clones take up over 2%. Sequencing was performed on blood. These receptors were obtained from a woman aged 40-49 years in good health.

There are a few counts of this clonotype. The CDR3 protein is CASSFSSRGGQGTQYF. DNA of the CDR3: TGCGCCAGCAGCTTCTCTTCTAGAGGGGGCCAGGGGACCCAGTACTTC. The chain is built from TRBV5-1 and TRBJ2-5, with 7 bases aligning to TRBD1. The germline V gene encodes CDR1 SGHRS and CDR2 YFSETQ. Germline trimming cut 2 bases from V and 7 bases from J; bases unmatched to any gene: 14. The CDR3 has 16 residues. Full variable domain (missing parts from reference TRBV5-1 and TRBJ2-5): KAGVTQTPRYLIKTRGQQVTLSCSPISGHRSVSWYQQTPGQGLQFLFEYFSETQRNKGNFPGRFSGRQFSNSRSEMNVSTLELGDSALYLCASSFSSRGGQGTQYFGPGTRLLVL.

The gene calls are TRBV28 and TRBJ2-4; no definite D call. The CDR3 sequence is 15 residues long. The V end lost 5 bases, the J end lost 0 bases, and 11 bases lay between the germline ends. Germline loops: CDR1 MDHEN, CDR2 SYDVKM. For the CDR3, the DNA is TGTGCCAGCAGTACCTTACTTATAGCCAAAAACATTCAGTACTTC. Translating gives CASSTLLIAKNIQYF.

The chain recombines TRBV3-1 with TRBJ2-5; TRBD2 is a possible D gene (6 bases). The J call may be faulty, since TRBJ2-4 better matches the DNA end. CDR3 size: 14 residues. Germline V CDR1 and CDR2: LGHDT, YNNKEL (reference sequence). CDR3 protein: CASSQDARGYIQYF. For the CDR3, the DNA is TGTGCCAGCAGCCAAGATGCGCGGGGATACATTCAGTACTTC.

The chain uses TRBV27 and TRBJ2-1; D is unresolved. The germline V gene encodes CDR1 MNHEY and CDR2 SMNVEV (reference sequence). The CDR3 consists of 12 residues. Trimming left V 1 base short and J 5 bases short, with 3 bases between. The CDR3 sequence is CASSLYDNEQFF. CDR3 nucleotides: TGTGCCAGCAGTTTATATGACAATGAGCAGTTCTTC.

The genes are TRBV4-1 and TRBJ1-5; D possibly corresponds to TRBD1 (5 bases). V lost 2 bases, J lost 5 bases, and 7 bases lay in between. Germline-derived CDR1 and CDR2 are MGHRA and YSYEKL. The CDR3 sequence is 13 residues long. CDR3 protein: CASSQLGDQPQHF. The CDR3 nucleotides are TGCGCCAGCAGCCAACTGGGGGATCAGCCCCAGCATTTT.

V and J are TRBV20-1 and TRBJ2-3; 8 positions agree with TRBD1. This CDR3 comprises 16 residues. Trimming at V came to 3 bases and at J to 1 base, leaving 9 bases not matched to a gene. Germline V gene data show CDR1 as DFQATT and CDR2 as SNEGSKA (reference sequence). The CDR3 bases are TGCAGTGCTAGGTCGATACTGACAGGGGGCACAGATACGCAGTATTTT. This gives the protein CSARSILTGGTDTQYF.

This clonotype was counted between two and nine times. The J gene is TRBJ1-2, the V gene TRBV20-1; unclear D gene. The CDR3 runs 14 residues. The ends were cut back, 0 bases at V and 0 bases at J, with 8 bases in the middle. CDR1 DFQATT and CDR2 SNEGSKA come from the germline V gene (reference sequence). DNA for the CDR3: TGCAGTGCTAGAGATCTCAGTACTAACTATGGCTACACCTTC. It codes for CSARDLSTNYGYTF.

The sample holds a few counts of this clonotype. The rearrangement links TRBV7-2 to TRBJ1-6; 7 positions match TRBD1. V dropped 7 bases and J dropped 10; count of bases not matched to a gene: 4. The CDR3 is made up of 12 amino acids. Germline V gene sequence: CDR1 SGHTA, CDR2 FQGNSA. CDR3 nucleotides: TGTGCCAGCACCCTACAGGGGTCACCCCTCCACTTT. Translated: CASTLQGSPLHF. The complete variable domain, with remaining parts taken from reference TRBV7-2 and TRBJ1-6, reads GAGVSQSPSNKVTEKGKDVELRCDPISGHTALYWYRQSLGQGLEFLIYFQGNSAPDKSGLPSDRFSAERTGGSVSTLTIQRTQQEDSAVYLCASTLQGSPLHFGNGTRLTVT.

Worth noting for this clonotype: The junction differs from germline at one of its ends, possibly a read error. The gene calls are TRBV24-1 and TRBJ2-1; 7 nucleotides line up with TRBD1. The CDR3 has 14 residues. The germline CDR1 and CDR2 sequences are KGHDR and SFDVKD. The CDR3 spells CATRKGTDLGERFF. The CDR3 DNA reads as TGTGCCACCCGGAAAGGGACAGACCTAGGGGAGCGGTTCTTC.

The chain is built from TRBV5-1 and TRBJ2-5, with D perhaps TRBD2 (7 bases). The V end lost 4 bases, the J end lost 11 bases, and 18 bases lay between the germline ends. This CDR3 comprises 13 residues. Germline CDR1 reads SGHRS; CDR2 reads YFSETQ. CDR3 bases: TGCGCCAGCAGCAAGGGCGGGGGCAATGAGCAGTACTTC. Protein sequence: CASSKGGGNEQYF.

This rearrangement joins TRBV6-6 to TRBJ2-5, with D unresolved. Germline values: CDR1 MNHNY, CDR2 SVGAGI (reference sequence). Trimming stripped 0 bases from V and 0 bases from J, with 11 bases between. CDR3 length: 16 residues. CDR3: CASSYSKITDQETQYF. Here the CDR3 DNA reads TGTGCCAGCAGTTACTCGAAGATAACCGACCAAGAGACCCAGTACTTC.

This clonotype was seen more than once but under ten times. This sequence joins TRBV7-2 and TRBJ2-1, with D maybe TRBD1 (6 bases). The germline V gene has CDR1 SGHTA and CDR2 FQGNSA. The CDR3 has 15 residues. Trimming shortened V by 0 bases and J by 5 bases, and 11 bases separated the two germline ends. This CDR3 is CASSLAPGTNNEQFF. As DNA, the CDR3 is TGTGCCAGCAGCTTAGCGCCCGGGACAAACAATGAGCAGTTCTTC.

The V call is TRBV5-1, the J call TRBJ2-7, with 10 bases aligning to TRBD1. The germline gives CDR1 SGHRS, CDR2 YFSETQ. The CDR3 consists of 17 residues. Unmatched junction bases numbered 8, after V lost 0 bases and J lost 2 bases. The CDR3 region has the DNA TGCGCCAGCAGCTTGGTTCTCGGAGGGACAGGGGCCTACGAGCAGTACTTC. Protein product: CASSLVLGGTGAYEQYF.

The chain employs TRBV7-3 and TRBJ2-1; 10 positions agree with TRBD1. The junction had 4 bases not matched to a gene; V was cut back by 2 bases and J by 9 bases. The CDR3 loop spans 14 amino acids. Looked up from germline, CDR1 is SGHTA and CDR2 is FQGTGA. The CDR3 sequence is CASSLGTGAGEQFF. In nucleotides, the CDR3 is TGTGCCAGCAGCTTAGGGACAGGGGCCGGTGAGCAGTTCTTC. Supplemented by reference TRBV7-3 and TRBJ2-1, the full variable domain reads GAGVSQTPSNKVTEKGKYVELRCDPISGHTALYWYRQSLGQGPEFLIYFQGTGAADDSGLPNDRFFAVRPEGSVSTLKIQRTERGDSAVYLCASSLGTGAGEQFFGPGTRLTVL.

The chain joins TRBV4-1 to TRBJ2-3; weak D call: TRBD1 (6 bases). Germline loops: CDR1 MGHRA, CDR2 YSYEKL. Deletions cut 0 bases from V and 2 bases from J, with 12 bases between. There are 16 residues in the CDR3. CDR3 DNA: TGCGCCAGCAGCCAAGATTCGGCAGGGGCCACAGATACGCAGTATTTT. Protein sequence: CASSQDSAGATDTQYF.

The rearrangement joins TRBV20-1 to TRBJ1-1, with unresolved D. The germline V and J ends were trimmed by 5 bases and 8 bases, with 12 bases remaining between them. Germline V gives CDR1 DFQATT, CDR2 SNEGSKA (reference sequence). The CDR3 is 11 amino acids. CDR3 protein: CSASGGPEAFF. CDR3 nucleotide sequence: TGCAGTGCTTCGGGTGGACCAGAAGCTTTCTTT.

The chain couples TRBV28 to TRBJ2-5, with 7 bases matching TRBD1. The germline gives CDR1 MDHEN, CDR2 SYDVKM. This CDR3 region has 16 residues. J gave up 0 bases and V 2 bases, and 6 bases lay outside the gene matches. Here the CDR3 DNA reads TGTGCCAGCAGTTTAGGGGACAGCGGATACCAAGAGACCCAGTACTTC. The encoded protein is CASSLGDSGYQETQYF.

The chain carries TRBV5-1 and TRBJ1-1, with unresolved D. The CDR3 consists of 13 residues. Germline V gives CDR1 SGHRS, CDR2 YFSETQ. Trimming removed 5 bases from V and 3 bases from J, with 11 bases in between. CDR3 DNA sequence: TGCGCCAGCAGTTCTCACCTATACACTGAAGCTTTCTTT. This encodes CASSSHLYTEAFF.

The chain recombines TRBV6-5 with TRBJ2-1; weak D call: TRBD1 (5 bases). The germline gives CDR1 MNHEY, CDR2 SVGAGI. V lost 4 bases and J lost 0, with 13 bases in between. The CDR3 totals 16 residues. The CDR3 reads CASSSLQESSYNEQFF. As DNA, the CDR3 is TGTGCCAGCAGTTCCTTACAGGAAAGCTCCTACAATGAGCAGTTCTTC.

V is TRBV20-1 and J is TRBJ2-5; possibly TRBD1 or TRBD2 for D (5 bases each). This CDR3 has 13 amino acids. Germline loops: CDR1 DFQATT, CDR2 SNEGSKA (reference sequence). With 5 bases removed from V and 5 bases from J, the gap between germline ends came to 15 bases. CDR3: CSALGPWGETQYF. For the CDR3, the DNA is TGCAGTGCTTTAGGGCCTTGGGGGGAGACCCAGTACTTC.

This clonotype appeared a few times. CDR3 coding DNA: TGCAGTGCTAGAGAAGGGACAGGGAGCTCTGGGGCCAACGTCCTGACTTTC. The encoded protein is CSAREGTGSSGANVLTF. The gene calls are TRBV20-1 and TRBJ2-6; TRBD1 matches 9 bases. Trimming took 0 bases from V and 0 from J; bases not matched to a gene: 3. In germline, CDR1 is DFQATT, CDR2 SNEGSKA (reference sequence). This CDR3 has 17 residues.

The CDR3 sequence: CASSVVGQSVQETQYF. Written as DNA, the CDR3 is TGTGCCAGCAGCGTAGTGGGACAGAGTGTACAAGAGACCCAGTACTTC. The V call is TRBV9, the J call TRBJ2-5; 7 positions agree with TRBD1. V lost 0 bases and J lost 2; bases outside the gene matches: 7. CDR1 is SGDLS and CDR2 is YYNGEE in the germline V gene. CDR3 length: 16 residues. The full variable domain, completed using reference TRBV9 and TRBJ2-5, is DSGVTQTPKHLITATGQRVTLRCSPRSGDLSVYWYQQSLDQGLQFLIQYYNGEERAKGNILERFSAQQFPDLHSELNLSSLELGDSALYFCASSVVGQSVQETQYFGPGTRLLVL.

The chain couples TRBV20-1 to TRBJ1-2, with TRBD1 as a possible D gene (6 bases). Germline V CDR1 and CDR2: DFQATT, SNEGSKA (reference sequence). Trimming cost V 3 bases and J 8 bases, with 13 bases left between them. This CDR3 spans 12 amino acids. The CDR3 spells CSASTGLNGYTF. The DNA of the CDR3 is TGCAGTGCTAGTACAGGGTTGAACGGCTACACCTTC.

The V and J genes are TRBV29-1 and TRBJ2-3, with 9 bases aligning to TRBD2. V was pared by 7 bases and J by 2 bases, with 7 bases of the junction left unmatched. The germline V gene encodes CDR1 SQVTM and CDR2 ANQGSEA. CDR3 length equals 14 residues. This CDR3 reads CSAIAGAPTDTQYF. CDR3 DNA: TGCAGCGCTATAGCGGGGGCCCCCACAGATACGCAGTATTTT.

This chain connects TRBV20-1 to TRBJ1-4, with D maybe TRBD1 (5 bases). This CDR3 comprises 14 residues. Trimming shortened V by 0 bases and J by 7 bases, and 12 bases separated the two germline ends. CDR1 is DFQATT and CDR2 is SNEGSKA in the germline V gene (reference sequence). CDR3 residues: CSARDVQGIEKLFF. The DNA of the CDR3 is TGCAGTGCTAGAGATGTCCAGGGCATTGAAAAACTGTTTTTT.

The chain combines TRBV6-5 with TRBJ1-2; a possible D gene is TRBD1 (5 bases). There are 14 residues in the CDR3. The V end was cut by 0 bases, the J end by 6 bases, with 11 bases between. Germline V lookup: CDR1 MNHEY, CDR2 SVGAGI. CDR3: CASSYSIAGDGYTF. The CDR3 bases are TGTGCCAGCAGTTACTCGATTGCGGGGGATGGCTACACCTTC.

V and J are TRBV18 and TRBJ1-2, with D uncertain. Trimming shortened V by 2 bases and J by 4 bases, and 8 bases separated the two germline ends. There are 13 residues in the CDR3. The germline gives CDR1 KGHSH, CDR2 LQKENI. This CDR3 reads CASSPNPAYGYTF. CDR3 in DNA: TGTGCCAGCTCACCAAACCCAGCCTATGGCTACACCTTC.

The chain recombines TRBV7-2 with TRBJ2-4; 9 positions agree with TRBD2. V shed 6 bases, J shed 0 bases, and the junction held 6 bases outside the gene matches. The CDR3 totals 16 residues. In germline, CDR1 is SGHTA, CDR2 FQGNSA. This CDR3 reads CASSPSGVVAKNIQYF. Written as DNA, the CDR3 is TGTGCCAGCAGTCCTAGCGGGGTGGTAGCCAAAAACATTCAGTACTTC.

This clonotype was detected ten times or more. This chain uses TRBV29-1 with TRBJ2-7; D is possibly TRBD1 (6 bases). The V end lost 0 bases, the J end lost 6 bases, and 18 bases lay between the germline ends. Germline V gene sequence: CDR1 SQVTM, CDR2 ANQGSEA. CDR3 length equals 15 residues. The CDR3 DNA reads TGCAGCGTTGAAGATGTACAGGGCGGGCCCTCCGAGCAGTACTTC. Protein: CSVEDVQGGPSEQYF.